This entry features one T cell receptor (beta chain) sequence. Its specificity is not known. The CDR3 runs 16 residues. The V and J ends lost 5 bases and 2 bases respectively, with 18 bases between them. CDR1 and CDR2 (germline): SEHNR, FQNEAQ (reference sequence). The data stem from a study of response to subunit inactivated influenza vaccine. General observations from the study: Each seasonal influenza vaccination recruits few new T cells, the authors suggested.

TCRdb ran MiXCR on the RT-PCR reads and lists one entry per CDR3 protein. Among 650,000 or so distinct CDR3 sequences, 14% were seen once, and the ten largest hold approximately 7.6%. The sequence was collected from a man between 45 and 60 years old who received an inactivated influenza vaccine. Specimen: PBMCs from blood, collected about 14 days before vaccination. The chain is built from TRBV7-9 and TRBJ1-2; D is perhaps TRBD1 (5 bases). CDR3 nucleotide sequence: TGTGCCAGCAGCCTCCCATACACGACAGAAAACTATGGCTACACCTTC. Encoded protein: CASSLPYTTENYGYTF.